Detailed here is one T cell receptor (beta chain). The antigen is unknown. The read ends 3 residues before the CDR3 terminus; that terminus is restored from the germline J gene. Sequencing used immunoSEQ multiplex PCR; TCRdb keeps in-frame clones, though not all of them. Found here are 45,000 to 55,000 clones; the top ten clones hold 1.5% to 2%. This sample was included in a study of T cells in women clearing cervical HPV infection. Study conclusions and caveats: Effector/memory and HPV-specific T cells were not isolated, and association timing is unknown. Controls had more TRBV6-7 (approximately 0.15%) than cases (approximately 0.11%).

In germline, CDR1 is SEHNR, CDR2 FQNEAQ (reference sequence). V lost 3 bases and J lost 4; bases outside the gene matches: 3. The CDR3 runs to 14 residues. Sequenced input: blood buffy coat. The chain recombines TRBV7-9 with TRBJ1-2, with 9 positions matching TRBD1. This clonotype was sampled from a woman between 18 and 69 years old with a cervical HPV16 infection that either progressed to CIN3+ or cleared (not recorded which). The covered CDR3 bases are TGTGCCAGCAGCTTGGGACAGGGCTTCTATGGC. Protein product: CASSLGQGFYG. In full, the CDR3 is CASSLGQGFYGYTF.